The clone carrying this T cell receptor beta chain was recorded only once. Its cognate antigen is unknown. This record comes from a study of shared clonotypes between healthy human individuals. The J segment lost 4 bases and the V segment lost 3 bases, leaving 1 base of the junction unmatched. This CDR3 has 14 amino acids. Germline CDR1 SGHRS, CDR2 YFSETQ. General study points: The sampled material consisted only of blood, and tissue repertoires are likely to differ. It was expected that sequencing depth would affect clonotype sharing among donors.

The study ran the assay at deep level. Assay used: immunoSEQ multiplex PCR; TCRdb lists only in-frame clones, some missing. This table holds under 1,900,000 clones, 98% found once. Only Caucasian adults living in Nashville, Tennessee made up the donor group. The chain couples TRBV5-1 to TRBJ2-2; 9 nucleotides line up with TRBD2. The sequenced sample consisted of naive CD4+ T cells sorted from blood. The subset denotes: CD45RA+ positively selected. The sequence was collected from a man aged 25 to 40 in good health. CDR3 DNA: TGCGCCAGCAGCTATAGCGGGGGCACCGGGGAGCTGTTTTTT. Encoded protein: CASSYSGGTGELFF.